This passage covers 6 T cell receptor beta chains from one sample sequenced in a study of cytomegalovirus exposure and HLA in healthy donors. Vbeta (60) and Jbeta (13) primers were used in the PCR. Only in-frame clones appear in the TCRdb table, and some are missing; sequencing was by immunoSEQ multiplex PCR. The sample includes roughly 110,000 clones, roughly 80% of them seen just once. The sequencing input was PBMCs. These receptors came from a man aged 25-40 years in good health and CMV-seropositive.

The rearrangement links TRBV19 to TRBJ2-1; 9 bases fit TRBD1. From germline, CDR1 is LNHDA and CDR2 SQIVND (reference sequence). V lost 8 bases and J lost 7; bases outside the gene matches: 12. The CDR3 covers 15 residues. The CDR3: CASGPGGQGGNEQFF. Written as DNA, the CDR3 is TGTGCCAGTGGCCCGGGGGGACAGGGAGGAAATGAGCAGTTCTTC.

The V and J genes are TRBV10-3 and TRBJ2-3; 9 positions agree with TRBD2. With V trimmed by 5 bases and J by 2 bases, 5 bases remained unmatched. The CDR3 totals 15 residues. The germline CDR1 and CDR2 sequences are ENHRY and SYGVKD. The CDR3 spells CAISKRTSDTDTQYF. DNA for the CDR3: TGTGCCATCAGTAAACGGACTAGCGACACAGATACGCAGTATTTT.

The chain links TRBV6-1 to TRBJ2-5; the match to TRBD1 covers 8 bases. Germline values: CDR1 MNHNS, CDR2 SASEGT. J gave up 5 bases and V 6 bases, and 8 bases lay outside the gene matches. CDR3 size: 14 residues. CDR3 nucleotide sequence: TGTGCCAGCAGCCGACAGGGGCCCCCGGAGACCCAGTACTTC. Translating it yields CASSRQGPPETQYF.

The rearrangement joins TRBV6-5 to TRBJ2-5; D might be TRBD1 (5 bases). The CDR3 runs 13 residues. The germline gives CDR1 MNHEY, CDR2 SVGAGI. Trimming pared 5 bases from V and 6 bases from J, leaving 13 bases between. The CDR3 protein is CASSPAGIQTQYF. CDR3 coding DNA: TGTGCCAGCAGTCCAGCAGGGATCCAGACCCAGTACTTC.

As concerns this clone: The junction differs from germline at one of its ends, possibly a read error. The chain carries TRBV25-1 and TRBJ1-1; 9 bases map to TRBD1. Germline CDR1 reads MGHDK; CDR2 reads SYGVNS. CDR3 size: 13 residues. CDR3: CASRGQGDTEAFF. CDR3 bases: TGTGCAAGCAGGGGACAGGGAGACACTGAAGCTTTCTTT.

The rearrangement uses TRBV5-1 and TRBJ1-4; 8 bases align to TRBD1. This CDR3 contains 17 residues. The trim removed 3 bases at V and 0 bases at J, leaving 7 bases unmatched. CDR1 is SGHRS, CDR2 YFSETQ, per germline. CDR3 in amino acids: CASSYTGGGTTNEKLFF. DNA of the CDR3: TGCGCCAGCAGCTACACAGGGGGTGGGACAACTAATGAAAAACTGTTTTTT.